The 5 T cell receptor beta chains given below trace back to one sample, sequenced in a study of blood T cells in healthy people across ages. The authors ran a second PCR of roughly 6 to 11 cycles using a sample-barcoded 5' primer and a J-beta primer mix. One entry per CDR3 protein results from TCRdb running MiXCR on the 5' RACE reads. This table has fewer than 800,000 distinct CDR3 sequences, 25% appearing once. This same sample was also part of a study on T cells of mothers and their children.

Sequences were obtained from blood. These receptors originate from a boy aged 10-17 years in good health.

The rearrangement joins TRBV7-3 to TRBJ2-5, with 7 bases identical to TRBD1. The end of the DNA fits TRBJ2-1 better, so the J call may be wrong. The CDR3 runs to 12 residues. Germline CDR1 SGHTA, CDR2 FQGTGA. The CDR3 loop reads CASRSQGTEQFF. Written as DNA, the CDR3 is TGTGCCAGCAGGTCACAGGGGACTGAGCAGTTCTTC.

This CDR3 is CASSLGPGNTQYF. The CDR3 bases are TGTGCCAGCAGTTTGGGACCGGGGAATACGCAGTATTTT. The chain is built from TRBV27 and TRBJ2-3; perhaps D is TRBD1 or TRBD2 (5 bases each). Germline-derived CDR1 and CDR2 are MNHEY and SMNVEV (reference sequence). The CDR3 consists of 13 residues. Deletions cut 3 bases from V and 7 bases from J, with 11 bases between.

This clonotype was counted only a few times. CDR3 amino acids: CSARDNSHPGTDTQYF. For the CDR3, the DNA is TGCAGTGCTAGAGATAACAGTCACCCCGGCACAGATACGCAGTATTTT. The chain couples TRBV20-1 to TRBJ2-3; no definite D call. Trimming stripped 0 bases from V and 1 base from J, with 14 bases between. The germline gives CDR1 DFQATT, CDR2 SNEGSKA (reference sequence). The CDR3 has 16 amino acids.

The V gene is TRBV28, the J gene TRBJ1-2; D remains ambiguous. Germline lookup yields CDR1 MDHEN and CDR2 SYDVKM. Trimming stripped 3 bases from V and 2 bases from J, with 10 bases between. The CDR3 has 14 amino acids. In DNA form, the CDR3 reads TGTGCCAGCAGTTTGTTCGAACAAAACTATGGCTACACCTTC. Translation: CASSLFEQNYGYTF.

This clonotype was seen only a few times. V and J are TRBV12-3 or TRBV12-4 and TRBJ2-6, with no clear D. The CDR3 has 15 amino acids. V shed 4 bases and J shed 2 bases, with 9 bases lying between them. CDR3 sequence: CASSSQGPGANVLTF. The CDR3 DNA follows: TGTGCCAGCAGTTCTCAAGGTCCTGGGGCCAACGTCCTGACTTTC.